The 20 T cell receptor beta chains reported below all come from one sample, sequenced in a study of T cell repertoires in aging, cancer and after chemotherapy. Amplification of TCR beta used genomic DNA extracted from peripheral blood. Multiplex touch-down PCR with TRB-A/B primers amplified rearranged V-D-J TRB sequences. Each CDR3 protein is one row after TCRdb ran MiXCR on the multiplex PCR reads. The profile shows some 6,700 distinct CDR3 sequences, approximately 49% of them singletons. The source material was blood. These receptor sequences come from a human donor with a solid tumor.

The CDR3 loop is CASSPYPVTEAFF. CDR3 coding DNA: TGTGCCAGCTCACCATATCCGGTGACTGAAGCTTTCTTT. This chain joins TRBV18 and TRBJ1-1, with D uncertain. Deletions cut 2 bases from V and 5 bases from J, with 9 bases between. The CDR3 runs 13 residues. CDR1 and CDR2 (germline): KGHSH, LQKENI. Variable domain in full (rest from reference TRBV18 and TRBJ1-1): NAGVMQNPRHLVRRRGQEARLRCSPMKGHSHVYWYRQLPEEGLKFMVYLQKENIIDESGMPKERFSAEFPKEGPSILRIQQVVRGDSAAYFCASSPYPVTEAFFGQGTRLTVV.

This clonotype was seen a single time. This sequence joins TRBV20-1 and TRBJ2-7; TRBD2 might be the D (5 bases). V lost 5 bases and J lost 1, with 12 bases in between. Germline loops: CDR1 DFQATT, CDR2 SNEGSKA (reference sequence). There are 13 residues in the CDR3. CDR3 in amino acids: CSAGTTRSYEQYF. The CDR3 DNA sequence: TGCAGTGCTGGCACCACTAGGTCCTACGAGCAGTACTTC.

Worth noting for this clonotype: This CDR3 is missing its conserved last phenylalanine or tryptophan, likely due to a read error. This rearrangement joins TRBV19 to TRBJ2-5; D remains unclear. V gave up 3 bases and J gave up 5 bases, with 16 bases separating them. CDR1 is LNHDA, CDR2 SQIVND, per germline (reference sequence). The CDR3 covers 15 residues. The CDR3 DNA is TGTGCCAGTAGTATTTCGCGGATAGGATCGGAGACCCAGTACTTG. This encodes CASSISRIGSETQYL.

The V and J genes are TRBV5-1 and TRBJ2-7, with D tentatively TRBD2 (7 bases). The V end was cut by 4 bases, the J end by 3 bases, with 14 bases between. Per germline, CDR1 SGHRS and CDR2 YFSETQ. This CDR3 has 14 residues. The CDR3 sequence: CASSNGGRYYEQYF. The DNA for the CDR3 is TGCGCCAGCAGCAACGGGGGGCGCTACTACGAGCAGTACTTC.

The J gene is TRBJ1-5, the V gene TRBV20-1; weak D call: TRBD1 (6 bases). V gave up 5 bases and J gave up 6 bases, with 17 bases separating them. This CDR3 region has 14 residues. Germline V gene sequence: CDR1 DFQATT, CDR2 SNEGSKA (reference sequence). The DNA of the CDR3 is TGCAGTGCTGTCCGAGGGGGAGGGGCTCAGCCCCAGCATTTT. As protein: CSAVRGGGAQPQHF.

This clonotype was seen a handful of times. The J gene is TRBJ1-3, the V gene TRBV7-2; D is unresolved. V lost 3 bases and J lost 8, with 11 bases in between. The germline CDR1 and CDR2 sequences are SGHTA and FQGNSA. This CDR3 spans 13 amino acids. The CDR3: CASSLGGRDTIYF. The CDR3 DNA reads as TGTGCCAGCAGCTTGGGAGGCCGGGACACCATATATTTT.

The genes are TRBV6-5 and TRBJ1-1, with 9 bases lining up with TRBD1. The CDR3 has 15 residues. Germline V gene data show CDR1 as MNHEY and CDR2 as SVGAGI. V gave up 2 bases and J gave up 10 bases; unmatched junction bases: 11. CDR3 amino acids: CASSYTEGTGMGAFF. In nucleotides, the CDR3 is TGTGCCAGCAGTTACACTGAAGGGACAGGGATGGGAGCTTTCTTT.

This clonotype was seen a few times. The chain links TRBV7-6 to TRBJ2-2, with 7 bases lining up with TRBD2. Looked up from germline, CDR1 is SGHVS and CDR2 is FNYEAQ. CDR3 size: 15 residues. J lost 6 bases, V lost 5 bases, and 9 bases had no gene match. The CDR3: CASSPWASGAGELFF. The DNA of the CDR3 is TGTGCCAGCAGCCCGTGGGCCAGCGGGGCCGGGGAGCTGTTTTTT.

This clonotype was observed a handful of times. The chain recombines TRBV4-1 with TRBJ2-7, with 10 nucleotides matching TRBD1. Losses at the gene ends were 4 bases for V and 7 bases for J; bases not matched to a gene: 10. This CDR3 has 15 amino acids. The germline CDR1 and CDR2 sequences are MGHRA and YSYEKL. The CDR3 DNA follows: TGCGCCAGCAGCCCGAGACAGGGGGCGTTCCTGGAGCAGTACTTC. It codes for CASSPRQGAFLEQYF.

This clonotype has just a few counts. The gene calls are TRBV28 and TRBJ2-6, with D maybe TRBD2 (5 bases). The germline gives CDR1 MDHEN, CDR2 SYDVKM. Between the trimmed V and J ends, which lost 6 bases and 0 bases, there was a span of 15 bases. The CDR3 spans 17 residues. This CDR3 is CASRQTIGSSGANVLTF. In nucleotides, the CDR3 is TGTGCCAGCAGGCAGACTATCGGTAGCTCTGGGGCCAACGTCCTGACTTTC.

This clonotype has more than one count but fewer than ten. The chain has TRBV6-1 and TRBJ2-7; tentatively, D is TRBD2 (6 bases). Trimming stripped 3 bases from V and 0 bases from J, with 12 bases between. Per the germline V gene, CDR1 is MNHNS and CDR2 is SASEGT. The CDR3 is 15 amino acids. The CDR3 coding sequence is TGTGCCAGCAGTGATGCTGGGGGGAGCTCCTACGAGCAGTACTTC. Its protein is CASSDAGGSSYEQYF.

Concerning this clonotype itself: A junction end diverges from the germline sequence, so it may reflect a read error. The V call is TRBV5-6, the J call TRBJ2-3; 8 nucleotides match TRBD2. The CDR3 is 14 residues long. CDR1 is SGHDT, CDR2 YYEEEE, per germline. The CDR3 is CASSWGLGVDTQYF. The DNA for the CDR3 is TGCGCCAGCAGCTGGGGACTAGGAGTGGATACGCAGTATTTT.

This clonotype was recorded a few times. This chain uses TRBV6-5 with TRBJ2-7, with D hard to call. This CDR3 spans 14 amino acids. The V gene's germline CDR1 is MNHEY and CDR2 SVGAGI. Trimming removed 2 bases at V and 3 bases at J, with 11 bases between. The CDR3 region has the DNA TGTGCCAGCAGTTACAACGGCGAAGGCTACGAGCAGTACTTC. It is translated as CASSYNGEGYEQYF.

The CDR3 bases are TGTGCCAGCAGTGACACAGAAGCAACTAATGAAAAACTGTTTTTT. Encoded protein: CASSDTEATNEKLFF. The chain joins TRBV6-1 to TRBJ1-4; no clear D gene. V was clipped by 3 bases and J by 0 bases, with 8 bases between them. CDR3 length equals 15 residues. In germline, CDR1 is MNHNS, CDR2 SASEGT.

This rearrangement joins TRBV29-1 to TRBJ2-7, with TRBD2 matching over 11 bases. The junction had 8 bases not matched to a gene; V was cut back by 1 base and J by 6 bases. The CDR3 consists of 15 residues. Germline V gives CDR1 SQVTM, CDR2 ANQGSEA. The CDR3 reads CSVEGVAGGRSEQYF. CDR3 DNA: TGCAGCGTTGAAGGTGTAGCGGGAGGGAGAAGCGAGCAGTACTTC.

This chain links TRBV7-9 with TRBJ2-7; D may be TRBD2 (6 bases). The CDR3 runs to 19 residues. The germline V gene has CDR1 SEHNR and CDR2 FQNEAQ (reference sequence). Trimming stripped 5 bases from V and 4 bases from J, with 30 bases between. The CDR3, as DNA: TGTGCCAGCAGCCCTAAGGGACTCCGCATGGGACCACTCCCGTACGAGCAGTACTTC. As protein: CASSPKGLRMGPLPYEQYF.

This clonotype came up a few times. The J gene is TRBJ1-6, the V gene TRBV27; the match to TRBD1 covers 8 bases. After removal of 4 bases from V and 13 bases from J, the junction contained 6 bases not matched to a gene. The CDR3 is 13 amino acids. The germline V gene has CDR1 MNHEY and CDR2 SMNVEV (reference sequence). The chain's CDR3 is CASSSRDRRPLHF. Here the CDR3 DNA reads TGTGCCAGCAGTTCAAGGGACAGGAGGCCCCTCCACTTT.

The chain recombines TRBV6-1 with TRBJ1-2, with D uncertain. CDR1 and CDR2 from the germline V gene are MNHNS and SASEGT. V was cut by 2 bases and J by 0 bases, with 22 bases left in between. The CDR3 is 19 amino acids. The CDR3 nucleotides read TGTGCCAGCAGTGAACCGTTTAACCCCATGGTTTTAGCTAACTATGGCTACACCTTC. Residues: CASSEPFNPMVLANYGYTF.

This chain links TRBV25-1 with TRBJ1-2; D unclear. Germline CDR1 is MGHDK and CDR2 is SYGVNS. The V gene lost 3 bases and the J gene lost 8 bases, with 7 bases spanning the gap. This CDR3 spans 11 amino acids. Written as DNA, the CDR3 is TGTGCCAGCAGTGAGTTTAAGGGCTACACCTTC. It is translated as CASSEFKGYTF.

The chain has TRBV12-3 or TRBV12-4 and TRBJ1-2; a possible D gene is TRBD1 (5 bases). The length of the CDR3 is 16 residues. Between the trimmed V and J ends, which lost 10 bases and 2 bases, there was a span of 23 bases. Written as DNA, the CDR3 is TGTGCCACCAGATTATTCTTGGGGGATCCGAACTATGGCTACACCTTC. As protein: CATRLFLGDPNYGYTF.